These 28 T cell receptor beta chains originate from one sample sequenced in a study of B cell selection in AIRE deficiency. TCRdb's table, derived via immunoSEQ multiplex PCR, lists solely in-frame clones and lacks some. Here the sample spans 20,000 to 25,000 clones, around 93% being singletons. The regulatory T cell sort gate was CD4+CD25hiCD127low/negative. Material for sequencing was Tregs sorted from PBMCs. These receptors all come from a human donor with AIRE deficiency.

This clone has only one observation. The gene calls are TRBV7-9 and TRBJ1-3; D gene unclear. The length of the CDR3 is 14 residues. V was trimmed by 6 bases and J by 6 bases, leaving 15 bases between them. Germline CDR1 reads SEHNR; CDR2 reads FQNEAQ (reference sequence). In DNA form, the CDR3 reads TGTGCCAGCAGACAATTAGAGGTCCCAAACACCATATATTTT. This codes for CASRQLEVPNTIYF.

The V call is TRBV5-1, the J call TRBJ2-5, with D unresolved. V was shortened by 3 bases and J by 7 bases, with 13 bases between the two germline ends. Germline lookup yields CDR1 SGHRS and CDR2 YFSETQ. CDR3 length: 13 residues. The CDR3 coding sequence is TGCGCCAGCAGCTCGAACACCGCTGGGACCCAGTACTTC. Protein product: CASSSNTAGTQYF.

This CDR3 reads CASSRTGWTTEAFF. CDR3 sequence (DNA): TGTGCCAGCAGTAGGACGGGGTGGACCACTGAAGCTTTCTTT. The V call is TRBV28, the J call TRBJ1-1, with unresolved D. CDR1 is MDHEN, CDR2 SYDVKM, per germline. Between the trimmed V and J ends, which lost 5 bases and 4 bases, there was a span of 14 bases. The CDR3 spans 14 residues.

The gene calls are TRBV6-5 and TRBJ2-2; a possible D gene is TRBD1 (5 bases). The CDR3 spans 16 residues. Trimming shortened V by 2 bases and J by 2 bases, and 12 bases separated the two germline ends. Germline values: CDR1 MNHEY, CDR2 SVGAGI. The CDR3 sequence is CASSYARTPNTGELFF. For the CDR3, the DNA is TGTGCCAGCAGTTACGCGCGGACACCTAACACCGGGGAGCTGTTTTTT.

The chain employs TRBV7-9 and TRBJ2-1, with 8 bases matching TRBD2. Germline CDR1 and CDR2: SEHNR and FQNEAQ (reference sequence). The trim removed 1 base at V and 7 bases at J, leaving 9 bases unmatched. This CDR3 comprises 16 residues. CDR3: CASSLGGSGIYNEQFF. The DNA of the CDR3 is TGTGCCAGCAGCTTAGGTGGTAGCGGGATCTATAATGAGCAGTTCTTC.

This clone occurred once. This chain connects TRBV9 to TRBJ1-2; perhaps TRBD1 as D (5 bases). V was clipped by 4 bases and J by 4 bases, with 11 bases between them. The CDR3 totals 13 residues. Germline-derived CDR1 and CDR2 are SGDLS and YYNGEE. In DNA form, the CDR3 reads TGTGCCAGCAGCCCCCGGGACGGCTATGGCTACACCTTC. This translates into CASSPRDGYGYTF. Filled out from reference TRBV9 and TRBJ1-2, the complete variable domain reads DSGVTQTPKHLITATGQRVTLRCSPRSGDLSVYWYQQSLDQGLQFLIQYYNGEERAKGNILERFSAQQFPDLHSELNLSSLELGDSALYFCASSPRDGYGYTFGSGTRLTVV.

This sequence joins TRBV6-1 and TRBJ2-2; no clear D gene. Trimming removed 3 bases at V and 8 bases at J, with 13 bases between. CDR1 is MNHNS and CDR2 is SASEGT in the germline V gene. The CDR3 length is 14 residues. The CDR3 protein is CASSDQAAIGELFF. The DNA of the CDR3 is TGTGCCAGCAGTGACCAGGCGGCGATAGGGGAGCTGTTTTTT.

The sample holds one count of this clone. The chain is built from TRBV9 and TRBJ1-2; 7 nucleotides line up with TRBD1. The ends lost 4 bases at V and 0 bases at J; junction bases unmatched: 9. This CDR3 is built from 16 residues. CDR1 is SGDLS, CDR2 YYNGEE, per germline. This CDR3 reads CASSFNRDSPNYGYTF. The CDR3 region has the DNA TGTGCCAGCAGCTTCAACCGGGACAGCCCTAACTATGGCTACACCTTC.

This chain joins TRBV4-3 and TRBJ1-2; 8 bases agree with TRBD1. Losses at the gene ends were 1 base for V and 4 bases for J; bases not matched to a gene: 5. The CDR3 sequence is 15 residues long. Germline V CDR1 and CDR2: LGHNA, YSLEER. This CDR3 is CASSQGRTGIYGYTF. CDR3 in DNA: TGCGCCAGCAGCCAAGGCAGGACAGGGATCTATGGCTACACCTTC.

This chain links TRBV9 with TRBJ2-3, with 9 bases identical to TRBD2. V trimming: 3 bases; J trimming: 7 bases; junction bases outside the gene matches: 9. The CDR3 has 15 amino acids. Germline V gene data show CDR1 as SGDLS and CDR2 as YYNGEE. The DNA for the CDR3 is TGTGCCAGCAGCGCCCGGTGGACTAGCGATTATACGCAGTATTTT. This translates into CASSARWTSDYTQYF.

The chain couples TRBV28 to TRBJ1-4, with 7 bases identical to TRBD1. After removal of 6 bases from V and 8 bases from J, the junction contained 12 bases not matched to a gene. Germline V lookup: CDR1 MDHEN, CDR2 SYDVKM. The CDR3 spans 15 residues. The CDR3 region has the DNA TGTGCCAGCAGGGATTATGGCGGGGGACAGGAAAAACTGTTTTTT. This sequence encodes CASRDYGGGQEKLFF.

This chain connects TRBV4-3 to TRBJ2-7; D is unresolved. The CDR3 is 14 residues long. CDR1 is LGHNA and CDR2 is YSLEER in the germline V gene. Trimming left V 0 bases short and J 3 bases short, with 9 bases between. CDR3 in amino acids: CASSQDLVIYEQYF. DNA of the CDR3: TGCGCCAGCAGCCAAGATTTGGTAATCTACGAGCAGTACTTC.

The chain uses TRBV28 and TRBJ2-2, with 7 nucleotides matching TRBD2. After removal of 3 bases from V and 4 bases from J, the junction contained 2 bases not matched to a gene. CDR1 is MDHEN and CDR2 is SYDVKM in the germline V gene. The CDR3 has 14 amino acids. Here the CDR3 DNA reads TGTGCCAGCAGTTTCCGCGGGAGCACCGGGGAGCTGTTTTTT. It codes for CASSFRGSTGELFF.

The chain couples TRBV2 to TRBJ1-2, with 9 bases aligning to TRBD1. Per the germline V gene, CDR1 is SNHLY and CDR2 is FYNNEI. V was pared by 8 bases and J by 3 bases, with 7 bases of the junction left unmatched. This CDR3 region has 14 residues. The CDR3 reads CASGRTGEDYGYTF. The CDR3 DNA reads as TGTGCCAGCGGACGGACAGGGGAGGACTATGGCTACACCTTC.

CDR3 nucleotides: TGTGCCAGCAGCTTAGATACAGGCGGGGGTCAGCCCCAGCATTTT. Protein sequence: CASSLDTGGGQPQHF. The J gene is TRBJ1-5, the V gene TRBV7-2; TRBD1 might be the D (5 bases). Germline V gene lookup returns CDR1 SGHTA and CDR2 FQGNSA. The CDR3 has 15 amino acids. V dropped 1 base and J dropped 6 bases, with 13 bases sitting between them.

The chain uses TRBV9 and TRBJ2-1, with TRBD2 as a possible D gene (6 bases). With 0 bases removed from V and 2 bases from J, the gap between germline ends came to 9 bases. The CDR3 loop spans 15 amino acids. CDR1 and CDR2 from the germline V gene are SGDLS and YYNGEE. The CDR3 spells CASSVAGTPYNEQFF. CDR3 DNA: TGTGCCAGCAGCGTAGCGGGGACTCCCTACAATGAGCAGTTCTTC.

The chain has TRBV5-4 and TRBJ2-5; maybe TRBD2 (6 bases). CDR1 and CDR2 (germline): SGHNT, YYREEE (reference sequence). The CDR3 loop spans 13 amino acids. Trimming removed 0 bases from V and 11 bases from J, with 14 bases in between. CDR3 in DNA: TGTGCCAGCAGCTTGGGGGGCTCGGGAGAGCAGTACTTC. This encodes CASSLGGSGEQYF. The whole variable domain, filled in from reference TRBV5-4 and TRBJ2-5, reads ETGVTQSPTHLIKTRGQQVTLRCSSQSGHNTVSWYQQALGQGPQFIFQYYREEENGRGNFPPRFSGLQFPNYSSELNVNALELDDSALYLCASSLGGSGEQYFGPGTRLLVL.

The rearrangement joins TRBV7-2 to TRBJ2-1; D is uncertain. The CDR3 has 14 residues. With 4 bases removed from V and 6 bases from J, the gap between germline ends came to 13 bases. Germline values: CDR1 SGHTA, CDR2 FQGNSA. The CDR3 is CASSWSLPRNEQFF. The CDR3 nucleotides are TGTGCCAGCAGCTGGTCACTACCCCGCAATGAGCAGTTCTTC.

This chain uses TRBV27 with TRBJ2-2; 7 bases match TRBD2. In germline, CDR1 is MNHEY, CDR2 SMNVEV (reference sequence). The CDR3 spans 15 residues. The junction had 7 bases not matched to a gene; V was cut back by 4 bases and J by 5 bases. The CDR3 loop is CASSWGGRATGELFF. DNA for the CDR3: TGTGCCAGCAGTTGGGGCGGGAGAGCTACCGGGGAGCTGTTTTTT.

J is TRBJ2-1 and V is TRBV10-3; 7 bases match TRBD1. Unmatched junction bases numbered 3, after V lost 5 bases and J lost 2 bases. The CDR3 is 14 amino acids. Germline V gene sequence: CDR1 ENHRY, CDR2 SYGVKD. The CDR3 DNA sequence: TGTGCCATCAGTTGGACAGGCGCCTACAATGAGCAGTTCTTC. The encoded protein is CAISWTGAYNEQFF.

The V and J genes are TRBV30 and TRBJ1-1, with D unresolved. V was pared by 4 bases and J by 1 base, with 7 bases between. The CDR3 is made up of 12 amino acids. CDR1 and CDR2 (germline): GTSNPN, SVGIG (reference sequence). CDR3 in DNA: TGTGCCTGGACGTTCGAGAACACTGAAGCTTTCTTT. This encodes CAWTFENTEAFF.

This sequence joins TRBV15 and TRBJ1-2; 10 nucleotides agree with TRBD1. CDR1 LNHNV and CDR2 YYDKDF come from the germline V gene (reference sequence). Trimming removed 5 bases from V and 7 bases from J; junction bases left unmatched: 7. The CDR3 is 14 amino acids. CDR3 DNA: TGTGCCACCAGCTCCGGGACAGGGGCTCTTGGCTACACCTTC. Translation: CATSSGTGALGYTF.

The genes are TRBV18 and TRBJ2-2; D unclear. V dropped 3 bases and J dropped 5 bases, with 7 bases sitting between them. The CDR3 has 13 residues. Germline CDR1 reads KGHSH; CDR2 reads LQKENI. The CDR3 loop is CASSPEITGELFF. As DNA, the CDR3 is TGTGCCAGCTCACCTGAGATTACCGGGGAGCTGTTTTTT. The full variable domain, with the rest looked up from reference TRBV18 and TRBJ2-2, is NAGVMQNPRHLVRRRGQEARLRCSPMKGHSHVYWYRQLPEEGLKFMVYLQKENIIDESGMPKERFSAEFPKEGPSILRIQQVVRGDSAAYFCASSPEITGELFFGEGSRLTVL.

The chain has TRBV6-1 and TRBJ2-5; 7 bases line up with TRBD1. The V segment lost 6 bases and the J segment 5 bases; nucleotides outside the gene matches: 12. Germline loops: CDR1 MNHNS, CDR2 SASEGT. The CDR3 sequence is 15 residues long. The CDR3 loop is CASRPQGYDRETQYF. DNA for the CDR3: TGTGCCAGCAGACCACAGGGGTACGACCGGGAGACCCAGTACTTC.

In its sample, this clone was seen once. The CDR3 sequence: CASSTGRGRGQYF. DNA for the CDR3: TGTGCCAGCAGCACTGGACGGGGCCGGGGGCAGTACTTC. This chain connects TRBV6-5 to TRBJ2-5, with a possible D match to TRBD2 (6 bases). Trimming stripped 6 bases from V and 11 bases from J, with 19 bases between. CDR3 length equals 13 residues. Germline lookup yields CDR1 MNHEY and CDR2 SVGAGI.

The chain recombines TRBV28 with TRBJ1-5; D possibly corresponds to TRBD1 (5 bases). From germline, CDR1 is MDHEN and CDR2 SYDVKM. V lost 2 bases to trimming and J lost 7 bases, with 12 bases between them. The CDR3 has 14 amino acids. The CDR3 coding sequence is TGTGCCAGCAGTTTACCAGGGTTCGGGCAGCCCCAGCATTTT. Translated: CASSLPGFGQPQHF.

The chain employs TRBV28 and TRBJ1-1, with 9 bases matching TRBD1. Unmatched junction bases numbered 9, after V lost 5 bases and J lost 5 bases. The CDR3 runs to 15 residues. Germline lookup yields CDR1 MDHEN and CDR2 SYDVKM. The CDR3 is CASSELDRGRTEAFF. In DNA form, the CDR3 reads TGTGCCAGCAGTGAGTTGGACAGGGGTAGGACTGAAGCTTTCTTT. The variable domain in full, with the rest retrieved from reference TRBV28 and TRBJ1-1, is DVKVTQSSRYLVKRTGEKVFLECVQDMDHENMFWYRQDPGLGLRLIYFSYDVKMKEKGDIPEGYSVSREKKERFSLILESASTNQTSMYLCASSELDRGRTEAFFGQGTRLTVV.

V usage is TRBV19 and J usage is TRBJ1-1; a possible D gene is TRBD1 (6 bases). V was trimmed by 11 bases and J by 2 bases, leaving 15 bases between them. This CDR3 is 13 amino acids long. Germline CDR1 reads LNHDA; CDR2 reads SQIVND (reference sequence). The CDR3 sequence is CAARQARNTEAFF. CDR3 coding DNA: TGTGCCGCAAGACAGGCGCGAAACACTGAAGCTTTCTTT.